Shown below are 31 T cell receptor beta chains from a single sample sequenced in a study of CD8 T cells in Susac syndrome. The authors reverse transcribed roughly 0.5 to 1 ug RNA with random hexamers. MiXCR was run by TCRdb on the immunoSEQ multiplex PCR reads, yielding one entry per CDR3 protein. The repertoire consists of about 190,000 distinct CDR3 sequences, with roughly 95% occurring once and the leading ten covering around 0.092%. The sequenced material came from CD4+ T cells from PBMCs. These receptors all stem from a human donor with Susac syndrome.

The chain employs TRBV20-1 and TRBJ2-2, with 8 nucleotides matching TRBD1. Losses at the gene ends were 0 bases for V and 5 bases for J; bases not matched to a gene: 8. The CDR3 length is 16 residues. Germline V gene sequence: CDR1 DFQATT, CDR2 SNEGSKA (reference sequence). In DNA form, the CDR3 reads TGCAGTGCTAGAGATCCGCGGACAGGGTTGACCGGGGAGCTGTTTTTT. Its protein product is CSARDPRTGLTGELFF.

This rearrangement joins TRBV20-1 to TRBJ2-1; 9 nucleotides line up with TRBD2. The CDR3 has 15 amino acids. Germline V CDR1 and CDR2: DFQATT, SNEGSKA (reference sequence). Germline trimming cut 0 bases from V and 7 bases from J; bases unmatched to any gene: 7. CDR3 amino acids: CSARDISGGGNEQFF. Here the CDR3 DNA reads TGCAGTGCTAGAGATATTAGCGGGGGTGGGAATGAGCAGTTCTTC.

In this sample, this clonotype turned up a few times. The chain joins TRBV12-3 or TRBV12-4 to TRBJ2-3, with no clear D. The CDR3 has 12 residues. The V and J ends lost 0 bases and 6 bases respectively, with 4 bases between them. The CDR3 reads CASSLASDTQYF. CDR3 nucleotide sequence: TGTGCCAGCAGTTTAGCAAGCGATACGCAGTATTTT.

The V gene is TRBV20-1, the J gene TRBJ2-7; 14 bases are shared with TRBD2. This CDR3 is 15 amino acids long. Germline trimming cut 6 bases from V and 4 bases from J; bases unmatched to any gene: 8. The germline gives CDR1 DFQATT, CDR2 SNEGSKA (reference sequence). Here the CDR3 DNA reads TGCAGTGCAAGGACTAGCGGGGGGAATCGTTACGAGCAGTACTTC. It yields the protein CSARTSGGNRYEQYF.

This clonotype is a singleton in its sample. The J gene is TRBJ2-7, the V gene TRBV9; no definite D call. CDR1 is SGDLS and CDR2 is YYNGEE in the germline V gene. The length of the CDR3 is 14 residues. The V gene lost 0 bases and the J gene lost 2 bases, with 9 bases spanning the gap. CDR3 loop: CASSVDQGPYEQYF. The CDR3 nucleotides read TGTGCCAGCAGCGTAGACCAAGGGCCCTACGAGCAGTACTTC.

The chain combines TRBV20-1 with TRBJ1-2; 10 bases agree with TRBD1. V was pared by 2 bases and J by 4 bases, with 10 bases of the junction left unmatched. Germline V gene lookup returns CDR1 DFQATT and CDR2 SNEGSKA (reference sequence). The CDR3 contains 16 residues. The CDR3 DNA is TGCAGTGCTAGACGTCCGGGACAGGGGCTGCGCTATGGCTACACCTTC. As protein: CSARRPGQGLRYGYTF.

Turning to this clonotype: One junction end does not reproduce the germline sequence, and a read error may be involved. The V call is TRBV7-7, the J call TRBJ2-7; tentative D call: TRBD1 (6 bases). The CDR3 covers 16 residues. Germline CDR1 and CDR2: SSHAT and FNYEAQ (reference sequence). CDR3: CASSLSQITGFDEQYF. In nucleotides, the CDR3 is TGTGCTAGCAGCTTAAGCCAAATAACAGGGTTCGATGAGCAGTACTTC.

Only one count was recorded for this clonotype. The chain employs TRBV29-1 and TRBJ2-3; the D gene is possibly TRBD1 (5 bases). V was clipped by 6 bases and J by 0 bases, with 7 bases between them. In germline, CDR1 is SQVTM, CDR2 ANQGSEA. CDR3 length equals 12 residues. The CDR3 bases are TGCAGCGTCCGACAGAGCACAGATACGCAGTATTTT. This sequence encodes CSVRQSTDTQYF.

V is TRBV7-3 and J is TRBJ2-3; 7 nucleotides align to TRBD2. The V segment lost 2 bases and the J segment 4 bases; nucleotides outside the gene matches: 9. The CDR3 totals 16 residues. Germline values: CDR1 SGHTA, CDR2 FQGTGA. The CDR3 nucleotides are TGTGCCAGCAGCTTAGACGGCGGGGGTGGGGCAGATACGCAGTATTTT. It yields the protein CASSLDGGGGADTQYF.

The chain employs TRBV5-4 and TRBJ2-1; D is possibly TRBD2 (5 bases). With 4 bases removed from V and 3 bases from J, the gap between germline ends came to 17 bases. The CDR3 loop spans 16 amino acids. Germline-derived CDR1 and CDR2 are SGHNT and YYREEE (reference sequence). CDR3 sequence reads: CASSRKEARSYNEQFF. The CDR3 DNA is TGTGCCAGCAGCCGGAAGGAGGCCCGGAGCTACAATGAGCAGTTCTTC.

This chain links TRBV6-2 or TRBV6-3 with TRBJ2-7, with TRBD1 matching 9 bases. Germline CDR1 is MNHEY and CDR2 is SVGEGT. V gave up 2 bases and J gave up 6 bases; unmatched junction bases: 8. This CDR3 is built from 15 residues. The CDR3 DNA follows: TGTGCCAGCAGTTACAGGACAGGGGTTTCGCGCGAGCAGTACTTC. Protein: CASSYRTGVSREQYF.

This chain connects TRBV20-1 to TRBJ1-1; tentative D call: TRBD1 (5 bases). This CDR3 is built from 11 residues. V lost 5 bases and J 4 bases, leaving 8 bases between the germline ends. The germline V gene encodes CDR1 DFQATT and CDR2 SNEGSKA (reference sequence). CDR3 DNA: TGCAGTGCTTGGGGCCCCACTGAAGCTTTCTTT. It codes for CSAWGPTEAFF.

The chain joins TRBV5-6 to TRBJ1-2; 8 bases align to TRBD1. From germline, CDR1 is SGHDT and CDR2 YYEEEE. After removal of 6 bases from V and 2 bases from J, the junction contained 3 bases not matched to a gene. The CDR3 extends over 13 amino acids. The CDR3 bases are TGTGCCAGCAAAAGGACAGGGAACTATGGCTACACCTTC. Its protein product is CASKRTGNYGYTF. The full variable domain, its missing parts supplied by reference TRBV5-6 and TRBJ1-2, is DAGVTQSPTHLIKTRGQQVTLRCSPKSGHDTVSWYQQALGQGPQFIFQYYEEEERQRGNFPDRFSGHQFPNYSSELNVNALLLGDSALYLCASKRTGNYGYTFGSGTRLTVV.

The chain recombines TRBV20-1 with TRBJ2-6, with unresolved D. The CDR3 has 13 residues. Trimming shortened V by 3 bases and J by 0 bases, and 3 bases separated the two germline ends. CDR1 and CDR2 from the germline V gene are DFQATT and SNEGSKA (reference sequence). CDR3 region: CSARGSGANVLTF. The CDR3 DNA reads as TGCAGTGCTAGGGGCTCTGGGGCCAACGTCCTGACTTTC.

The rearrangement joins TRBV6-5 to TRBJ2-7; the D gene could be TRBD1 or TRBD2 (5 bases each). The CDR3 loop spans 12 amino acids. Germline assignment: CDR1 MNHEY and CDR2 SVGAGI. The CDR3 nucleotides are TGTGCAGCTAGTGGGGGTTCCTACGAGCAGTACTTC. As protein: CAASGGSYEQYF.

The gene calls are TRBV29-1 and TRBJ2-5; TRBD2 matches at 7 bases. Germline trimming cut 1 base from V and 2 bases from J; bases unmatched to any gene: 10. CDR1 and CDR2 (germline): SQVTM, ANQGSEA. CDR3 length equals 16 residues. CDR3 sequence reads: CSVEGGLGTPQETQYF. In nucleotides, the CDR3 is TGCAGCGTTGAAGGTGGACTAGGAACGCCACAAGAGACCCAGTACTTC.

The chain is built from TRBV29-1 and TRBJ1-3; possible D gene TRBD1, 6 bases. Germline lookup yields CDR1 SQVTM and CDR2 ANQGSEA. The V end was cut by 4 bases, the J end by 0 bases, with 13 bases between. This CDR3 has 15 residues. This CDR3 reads CSVGQESISGNTIYF. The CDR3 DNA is TGCAGCGTTGGACAGGAGTCCATCTCTGGAAACACCATATATTTT.

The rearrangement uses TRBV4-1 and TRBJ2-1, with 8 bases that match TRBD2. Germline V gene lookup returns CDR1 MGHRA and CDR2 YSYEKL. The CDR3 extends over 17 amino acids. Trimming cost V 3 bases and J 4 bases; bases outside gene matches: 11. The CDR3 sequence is CASSQEGRGARYNEQFF. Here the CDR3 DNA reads TGCGCCAGCAGCCAGGAAGGGCGGGGGGCGAGGTACAATGAGCAGTTCTTC.

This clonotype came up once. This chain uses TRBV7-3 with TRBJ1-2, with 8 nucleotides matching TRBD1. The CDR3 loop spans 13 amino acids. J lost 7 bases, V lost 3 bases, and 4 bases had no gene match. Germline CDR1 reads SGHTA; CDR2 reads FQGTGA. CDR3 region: CASSLPGGGGYTF. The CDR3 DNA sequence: TGTGCCAGCAGCTTGCCAGGGGGCGGTGGCTACACCTTC.

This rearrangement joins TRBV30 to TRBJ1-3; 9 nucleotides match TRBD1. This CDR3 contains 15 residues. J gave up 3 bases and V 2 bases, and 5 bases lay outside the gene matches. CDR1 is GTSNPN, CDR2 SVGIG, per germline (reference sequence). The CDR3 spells CAWSPGTGNGNTIYF. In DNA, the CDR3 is TGTGCCTGGAGTCCCGGGACAGGGAATGGAAACACCATATATTTT.

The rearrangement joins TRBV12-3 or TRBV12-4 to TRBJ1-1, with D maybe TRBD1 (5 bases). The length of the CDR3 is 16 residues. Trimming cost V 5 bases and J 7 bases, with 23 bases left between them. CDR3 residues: CASSRNEALGQDEAFF. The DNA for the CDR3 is TGTGCCAGCAGTCGAAATGAAGCGCTCGGACAAGATGAAGCTTTCTTT.

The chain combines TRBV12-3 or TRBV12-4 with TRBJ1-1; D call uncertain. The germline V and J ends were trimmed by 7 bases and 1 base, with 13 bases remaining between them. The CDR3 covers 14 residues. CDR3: CASNLTPRNTEAFF. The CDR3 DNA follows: TGTGCCAGCAACCTGACACCCAGGAACACTGAAGCTTTCTTT.

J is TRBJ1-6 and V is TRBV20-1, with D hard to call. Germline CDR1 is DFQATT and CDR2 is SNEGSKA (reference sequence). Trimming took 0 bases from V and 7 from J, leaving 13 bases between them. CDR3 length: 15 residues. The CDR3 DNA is TGCAGTGCTAGAGATACGAAGGGCCGCAATTCACCCCTCCACTTT. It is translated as CSARDTKGRNSPLHF.

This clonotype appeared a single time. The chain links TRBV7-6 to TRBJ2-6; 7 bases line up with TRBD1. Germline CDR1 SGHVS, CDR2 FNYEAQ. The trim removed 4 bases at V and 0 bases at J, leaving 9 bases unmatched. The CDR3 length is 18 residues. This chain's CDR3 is CASSSRRGTASGANVLTF. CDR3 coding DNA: TGTGCCAGCAGCTCCCGCCGTGGGACAGCCTCTGGGGCCAACGTCCTGACTTTC.

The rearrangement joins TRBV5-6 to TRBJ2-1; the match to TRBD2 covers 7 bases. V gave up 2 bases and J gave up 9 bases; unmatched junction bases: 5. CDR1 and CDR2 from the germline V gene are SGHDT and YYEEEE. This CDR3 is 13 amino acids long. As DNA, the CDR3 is TGTGCCAGCAGCTTAGAGCGGGGAGTTGAGCAGTTCTTC. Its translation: CASSLERGVEQFF. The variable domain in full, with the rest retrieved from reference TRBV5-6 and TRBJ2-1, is DAGVTQSPTHLIKTRGQQVTLRCSPKSGHDTVSWYQQALGQGPQFIFQYYEEEERQRGNFPDRFSGHQFPNYSSELNVNALLLGDSALYLCASSLERGVEQFFGPGTRLTVL.

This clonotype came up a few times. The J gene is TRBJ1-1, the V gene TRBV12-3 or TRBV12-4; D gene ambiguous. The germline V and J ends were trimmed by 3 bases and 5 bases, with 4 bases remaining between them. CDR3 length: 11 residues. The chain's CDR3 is CASSFFTEAFF. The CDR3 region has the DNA TGTGCCAGCAGTTTTTTTACTGAAGCTTTCTTT.

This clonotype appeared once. The CDR3 here is CASSLIVGETQYF. CDR3 coding DNA: TGCGCCAGCAGCCTTATAGTCGGTGAGACCCAGTACTTC. The chain couples TRBV4-1 to TRBJ2-5; D not resolved. V was trimmed by 4 bases and J by 5 bases, leaving 11 bases between them. Germline-derived CDR1 and CDR2 are MGHRA and YSYEKL. The CDR3 consists of 13 residues.

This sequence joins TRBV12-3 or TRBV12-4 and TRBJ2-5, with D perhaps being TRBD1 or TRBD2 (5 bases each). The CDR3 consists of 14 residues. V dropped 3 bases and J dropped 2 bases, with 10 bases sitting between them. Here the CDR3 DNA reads TGTGCCAGCAGTTTCATTGGGGGACAAGAGACCCAGTACTTC. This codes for CASSFIGGQETQYF.

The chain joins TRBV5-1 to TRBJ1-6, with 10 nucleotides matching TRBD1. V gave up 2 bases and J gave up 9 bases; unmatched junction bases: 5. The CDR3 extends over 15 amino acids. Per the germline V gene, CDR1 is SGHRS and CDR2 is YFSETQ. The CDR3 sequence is CASSFRDRGSSPLHF. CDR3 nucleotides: TGCGCCAGCAGCTTCCGGGACAGGGGTTCTTCACCCCTCCACTTT.

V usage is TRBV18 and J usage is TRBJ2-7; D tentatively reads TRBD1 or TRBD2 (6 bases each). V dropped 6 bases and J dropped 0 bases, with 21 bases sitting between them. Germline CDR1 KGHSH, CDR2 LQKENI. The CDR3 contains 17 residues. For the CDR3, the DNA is TGTGCCAGCTCTACGGCGTCAGGGGACTCCCACTCCTACGAGCAGTACTTC. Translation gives CASSTASGDSHSYEQYF.

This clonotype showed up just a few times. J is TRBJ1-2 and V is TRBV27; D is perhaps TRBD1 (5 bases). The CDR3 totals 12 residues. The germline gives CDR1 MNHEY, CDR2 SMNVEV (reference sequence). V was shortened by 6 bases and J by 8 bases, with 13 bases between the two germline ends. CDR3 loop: CASSPTGRGYTF. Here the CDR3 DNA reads TGTGCCAGCAGCCCCACGGGGCGGGGCTACACCTTC.